The clone carrying this T cell receptor beta chain was counted a few times. Though probably carrying unrecorded immune exposures, donors were nominally healthy at sampling. The CDR3 contains 16 residues. From germline, CDR1 is KGHSH and CDR2 LQKENI. The PCR employed 60 Vbeta primers together with 13 Jbeta primers. TCRdb's table, derived via immunoSEQ multiplex PCR, lists solely in-frame clones and lacks some. This sample has some 130,000 clones, with 80% found just once. This record belongs to a study of cytomegalovirus exposure and HLA in healthy donors. Sequencing input: PBMCs. This rearrangement joins TRBV18 to TRBJ2-5, with 8 bases fitting TRBD1. The J call is in doubt because the DNA end fits TRBJ2-7 better. The receptor's source is a man aged 25 to 45 in good health. The CDR3 is CASSLNGQGPQDEQYF. The CDR3 DNA reads TGTGCCAGCTCACTCAACGGACAGGGACCCCAAGACGAGCAGTACTTC.